This entry describes one T cell receptor beta chain. Profiling relied on immunoSEQ multiplex PCR, and the TCRdb table lists in-frame clones only, not all of them. The sample comprises a few hundred thousand clones, more than 75% of which are singletons, and approximately 2% rests with the top ten. This entry is derived from a study of blood T cell repertoires in COVID-19. Per germline, CDR1 MNHEY and CDR2 SVGEGT. V lost 2 bases and J 2 bases, leaving 9 bases between the germline ends. There are 14 residues in the CDR3. The specimen was peripheral blood. The sequence was collected from a woman under 40 who had recovered from COVID-19. The V gene is TRBV6-2 or TRBV6-3, the J gene TRBJ1-1, with D possibly being TRBD1 (5 bases). The CDR3 DNA reads TGTGCCAGCAGTTACGGGGCACCCAACACTGAAGCTTTCTTT. This sequence encodes CASSYGAPNTEAFF.